Listed here are 8 T cell receptor beta chains from one sample, sequenced in a study of blood T cells in healthy people across ages. A second PCR of 7 to 11 cycles used a sample-barcoded 5' primer and a J-beta primer mix. From the 5' RACE reads, TCRdb called clonotypes with MiXCR, one entry per CDR3 protein. The table lists 1.5 million to 2 million distinct CDR3 sequences, about 32% of them singletons. The sample taken for sequencing was blood. The receptors come from a woman aged 30 to 39 in good health.

The chain links TRBV20-1 to TRBJ2-5, with TRBD1 matching 10 bases. Trimming removed 0 bases from V and 9 bases from J; junction bases left unmatched: 13. The CDR3 length is 16 residues. Germline V gene sequence: CDR1 DFQATT, CDR2 SNEGSKA (reference sequence). The CDR3 is CSARDPRTGGWEAQYF. The CDR3 nucleotides are TGCAGTGCTAGAGATCCTAGGACAGGGGGGTGGGAGGCCCAGTACTTC.

The V call is TRBV20-1, the J call TRBJ2-3, with 11 positions matching TRBD2. Germline V lookup: CDR1 DFQATT, CDR2 SNEGSKA (reference sequence). The junction had 6 bases not matched to a gene; V was cut back by 0 bases and J by 7 bases. The CDR3 runs to 15 residues. As DNA, the CDR3 is TGCAGTGCTAGAGAACTAGCGGGAGAGTCAAATACGCAGTATTTT. Translated: CSARELAGESNTQYF.

The gene calls are TRBV3-1 and TRBJ2-5, with D unresolved. V was clipped by 3 bases and J by 11 bases, with 13 bases between them. Germline V gives CDR1 LGHDT, CDR2 YNNKEL (reference sequence). This CDR3 region has 12 residues. CDR3 amino acids: CASSQFNNEQYF. In nucleotides, the CDR3 is TGTGCCAGCAGCCAGTTTAACAATGAGCAGTACTTC.

CDR3: CASSPGSRGGYTF. CDR3 DNA: TGTGCCAGCAGTCCAGGTTCCCGGGGCGGCTACACCTTC. The chain is built from TRBV12-3 or TRBV12-4 and TRBJ1-2, with TRBD1 as a possible D gene (5 bases). The germline V and J ends were trimmed by 5 bases and 8 bases, with 15 bases remaining between them. The length of the CDR3 is 13 residues.

To note about this clonotype: Compared with germline, one end of the junction differs, possibly owing to a read error. The chain links TRBV7-9 to TRBJ2-7; 7 bases are a match to TRBD1. The CDR3 extends over 14 amino acids. Looked up from germline, CDR1 is SEHNR and CDR2 is FQNEAQ (reference sequence). The CDR3 coding sequence is TGTGCCAGCAGCAGACGGGACAGTTCCTACGGGCAGTACTTC. Residues: CASSRRDSSYGQYF.

This clonotype has just a few counts. V is TRBV20-1 and J is TRBJ2-7; 7 bases are a match to TRBD1. Germline CDR1 reads DFQATT; CDR2 reads SNEGSKA (reference sequence). This CDR3 is built from 14 residues. V lost 5 bases to trimming and J lost 0 bases; unmatched junction nucleotides: 7. CDR3 sequence reads: CSAEGQTDSYEQYF. Here the CDR3 DNA reads TGCAGTGCTGAGGGACAGACTGACTCCTACGAGCAGTACTTC.

The V gene is TRBV29-1, the J gene TRBJ2-1; D is perhaps TRBD1 or TRBD2 (5 bases each). Germline V lookup: CDR1 SQVTM, CDR2 ANQGSEA. The CDR3 covers 16 residues. V shed 4 bases and J shed 0 bases, with 16 bases lying between them. The CDR3 spells CSVGSGTPSSYNEQFF. The CDR3, as DNA: TGCAGCGTTGGATCCGGGACGCCGAGCTCCTACAATGAGCAGTTCTTC.

The chain joins TRBV19 to TRBJ2-3; D may be TRBD2 (6 bases). CDR1 and CDR2 from the germline V gene are LNHDA and SQIVND (reference sequence). Trimming pared 4 bases from V and 2 bases from J, leaving 13 bases between. This CDR3 spans 15 amino acids. CDR3 bases: TGTGCCAGTAGTAACGGGGGAGTCCCCACAGATACGCAGTATTTT. This encodes CASSNGGVPTDTQYF.